The 18 T cell receptor beta chains listed next were all sequenced from one sample in a study of Ad26.COV2.S vaccination and SARS-CoV-2 variants. Libraries were prepared by immunoSEQ multiplex PCR; TCRdb keeps only in-frame clonotypes and omits some of them. There are about 440,000 clones in the sample; less than 95% occur only once, and approximately 4.5% lies in the top ten. Stated treatment: 19 received Ad26.COV2.S at low or high dose, single or two shots; 5 received placebo; per-sample allocation not given. Collection of samples fell on day 63 after the first vaccine or placebo injection. The material sequenced was peripheral blood, taken in a trial of Ad26.COV2.S vaccine versus placebo. These receptors all stem from a person between 18 and 59 years old who received the Ad26.COV2.S COVID-19 vaccine or a placebo.

The rearrangement links TRBV28 to TRBJ2-7; D might be TRBD1 (5 bases). Germline V CDR1 and CDR2: MDHEN, SYDVKM. Deletions cut 11 bases from V and 1 base from J, with 12 bases between. The CDR3 is made up of 12 amino acids. The DNA of the CDR3 is TGTGCCTCTGTCAGGGATTCCTACGAGCAGTACTTC. Translated: CASVRDSYEQYF. Based on the CDR3 plus reference TRBV28 and TRBJ2-7, the full variable domain is DVKVTQSSRYLVKRTGEKVFLECVQDMDHENMFWYRQDPGLGLRLIYFSYDVKMKEKGDIPEGYSVSREKKERFSLILESASTNQTSMYLCASVRDSYEQYFGPGTRLTVT.

The rearrangement joins TRBV18 to TRBJ2-2; no clear D. This CDR3 is built from 13 residues. The V gene lost 3 bases and the J gene lost 6 bases, with 8 bases spanning the gap. Germline V CDR1 and CDR2: KGHSH, LQKENI. The CDR3 nucleotides are TGTGCCAGCTCACCCGAAGGGCCCGGGGAGCTGTTTTTT. This sequence encodes CASSPEGPGELFF.

The rearrangement links TRBV27 to TRBJ1-1; D is ambiguous. The CDR3 is 14 amino acids. Germline assignment: CDR1 MNHEY and CDR2 SMNVEV (reference sequence). Trimming pared 2 bases from V and 4 bases from J, leaving 11 bases between. The CDR3 reads CASSLRGFGTEAFF. CDR3 DNA sequence: TGTGCCAGCAGTTTACGTGGATTTGGCACTGAAGCTTTCTTT.

The CDR3 region is CASSPEARAKNIQYF. The CDR3 nucleotides read TGTGCCAGCTCACCAGAGGCCAGGGCCAAAAACATTCAGTACTTC. This rearrangement joins TRBV18 to TRBJ2-4; D not certain. Trimming left V 2 bases short and J 1 base short, with 9 bases between. The CDR3 extends over 15 amino acids. Germline V CDR1 and CDR2: KGHSH, LQKENI.

The chain employs TRBV9 and TRBJ2-6; 11 bases match TRBD2. The CDR3 runs 21 residues. Germline V gene sequence: CDR1 SGDLS, CDR2 YYNGEE. V gave up 4 bases and J gave up 2 bases; unmatched junction bases: 17. The CDR3 sequence is CASSSHGGGLAGGTGANVLTF. Here the CDR3 DNA reads TGTGCCAGCAGCTCCCACGGGGGGGGGCTAGCGGGAGGCACTGGGGCCAACGTCCTGACTTTC.

This clone was counted a single time. This chain links TRBV6-2 or TRBV6-3 with TRBJ1-1, with TRBD1 as a possible D gene (6 bases). Germline V gene data show CDR1 as MNHEY and CDR2 as SVGEGT. The CDR3 covers 15 residues. Trimming took 2 bases from V and 5 from J, leaving 15 bases between them. This chain's CDR3 is CASSYGGSVGTEAFF. CDR3 DNA: TGTGCCAGCAGTTACGGGGGCAGCGTGGGGACTGAAGCTTTCTTT.

The J gene is TRBJ1-1, the V gene TRBV15; D ambiguous. The V and J ends lost 3 bases and 4 bases respectively, with 21 bases between them. Germline V gives CDR1 LNHNV, CDR2 YYDKDF (reference sequence). This CDR3 comprises 17 residues. The CDR3 sequence is CATSRGNRVGIFTEAFF. DNA of the CDR3: TGTGCCACCAGCAGGGGCAACCGGGTCGGCATTTTCACTGAAGCTTTCTTT.

CDR3: CSASSSANNEQFF. CDR3 sequence (DNA): TGCAGTGCTAGTTCTAGCGCAAACAATGAGCAGTTCTTC. The V gene is TRBV20-1, the J gene TRBJ2-1; tentatively, D is TRBD2 (6 bases). V shed 3 bases and J shed 5 bases, with 11 bases lying between them. Germline V gives CDR1 DFQATT, CDR2 SNEGSKA (reference sequence). CDR3 length equals 13 residues.

This clone was picked up a small number of times. This rearrangement joins TRBV19 to TRBJ1-2, with D possibly TRBD1 on 5 matching bases. There are 15 residues in the CDR3. V lost 9 bases to trimming and J lost 0 bases, with 17 bases between them. Germline assignment: CDR1 LNHDA and CDR2 SQIVND (reference sequence). The CDR3 loop is CASSEGPLSNYGYTF. The CDR3 bases are TGTGCCAGCTCGGAGGGACCCCTCTCTAACTATGGCTACACCTTC.

V is TRBV9 and J is TRBJ2-2; D not certain. Germline values: CDR1 SGDLS, CDR2 YYNGEE. Deletions cut 0 bases from V and 2 bases from J, with 5 bases between. The CDR3 length is 14 residues. Here the CDR3 DNA reads TGTGCCAGCAGCGTAGACGCCAACACCGGGGAGCTGTTTTTT. Translated, it gives CASSVDANTGELFF.

The rearrangement joins TRBV4-3 to TRBJ2-2, with D possibly being TRBD2 (6 bases). From germline, CDR1 is LGHNA and CDR2 YSLEER. Trimming removed 2 bases at V and 8 bases at J, with 21 bases between. The CDR3 runs 17 residues. As DNA, the CDR3 is TGCGCCAGCAGCCAAAATCACCGGACTAACCGAGGGGGGGAGCTGTTTTTT. This gives the protein CASSQNHRTNRGGELFF.

The chain is built from TRBV6-5 and TRBJ1-2; TRBD1 agrees at 7 bases. V shed 2 bases, J shed 4 bases, and the junction held 7 bases outside the gene matches. CDR3 length: 15 amino acids. From germline, CDR1 is MNHEY and CDR2 SVGAGI. CDR3 coding DNA: TGTGCCAGCAGTTACAGGTCTACAGGGGCCTATGGCTACACCTTC. Protein: CASSYRSTGAYGYTF.

This chain joins TRBV10-3 and TRBJ2-7; a possible D gene is TRBD2 (7 bases). V was pared by 7 bases and J by 5 bases, with 30 bases between. This CDR3 spans 18 amino acids. In germline, CDR1 is ENHRY, CDR2 SYGVKD. The DNA for the CDR3 is TGTGCCATCAATCTTGGGGTTCCGGGGGGCGGTTTTCTGGACGAGCAGTACTTC. Translating it yields CAINLGVPGGGFLDEQYF.

V gene TRBV10-3 combines with J gene TRBJ1-2, with D possibly TRBD1 on 6 matching bases. Germline V gene data show CDR1 as ENHRY and CDR2 as SYGVKD. The CDR3 sequence is 15 residues long. Trimming shortened V by 0 bases and J by 6 bases, and 14 bases separated the two germline ends. The chain's CDR3 is CAISESAGAGDGYTF. CDR3 DNA: TGTGCCATCAGTGAGTCGGCTGGGGCAGGGGATGGCTACACCTTC.

This clone was detected only a few times. Other nucleotide sequences in the sample specify the same CDR3. The V gene is TRBV9, the J gene TRBJ2-3; D is possibly TRBD2 (5 bases). V was shortened by 0 bases and J by 3 bases, with 11 bases between the two germline ends. Per the germline V gene, CDR1 is SGDLS and CDR2 is YYNGEE. CDR3 length: 15 amino acids. The CDR3 is CASSVGGQSTDTQYF. The CDR3 DNA reads as TGTGCCAGCAGCGTAGGCGGGCAATCGACAGATACGCAGTATTTT.

This chain uses TRBV7-2 with TRBJ2-7; D perhaps matches TRBD2 (6 bases). Germline V gene sequence: CDR1 SGHTA, CDR2 FQGNSA. CDR3 length: 14 residues. V was pared by 3 bases and J by 3 bases, with 12 bases between. The CDR3 loop is CASSFSRDFYEQYF. CDR3 in DNA: TGTGCCAGCAGCTTCTCTCGGGACTTCTACGAGCAGTACTTC. Full variable domain (missing parts from reference TRBV7-2 and TRBJ2-7): GAGVSQSPSNKVTEKGKDVELRCDPISGHTALYWYRQSLGQGLEFLIYFQGNSAPDKSGLPSDRFSAERTGGSVSTLTIQRTQQEDSAVYLCASSFSRDFYEQYFGPGTRLTVT.

The chain employs TRBV7-3 and TRBJ2-3; 7 bases are a match to TRBD2. V shed 5 bases and J 1 base; nucleotides not matched to a gene: 12. The CDR3 sequence is 17 residues long. The germline V gene has CDR1 SGHTA and CDR2 FQGTGA. For the CDR3, the DNA is TGTGCCAGCAGCCGGCGGTCTGGGGGAGGGGGCACAGATACGCAGTATTTT. It translates to CASSRRSGGGGTDTQYF.

V is TRBV7-9 and J is TRBJ2-7; perhaps TRBD2 as D (6 bases). This CDR3 has 16 amino acids. V was trimmed by 3 bases and J by 2 bases, leaving 17 bases between them. CDR1 is SEHNR and CDR2 is FQNEAQ in the germline V gene (reference sequence). The CDR3 sequence is CASSFIDGGRTYEQYF. The CDR3 DNA follows: TGTGCCAGCAGCTTTATTGACGGGGGTCGTACCTACGAGCAGTACTTC.